The 19 T cell receptor beta chains in this list originate from one sample, sequenced in a study of blood T cell repertoires in COVID-19. TCRdb keeps only in-frame clones here, not all; method: immunoSEQ multiplex PCR. Found here are roughly 200,000 clones, 76% of them singletons; the top ten hold approximately 9%. The sample consisted of peripheral blood. The receptors derive from a woman between 45 and 65 years old with active or convalescent COVID-19.

The V call is TRBV28, the J call TRBJ2-5, with 7 nucleotides matching TRBD1. The V segment lost 6 bases and the J segment 1 base; nucleotides outside the gene matches: 17. The length of the CDR3 is 18 residues. Germline values: CDR1 MDHEN, CDR2 SYDVKM. The CDR3 sequence: CASSRPGTVTDSQETQYF. In DNA form, the CDR3 reads TGTGCCAGCAGCCGTCCCGGGACAGTTACTGACTCCCAAGAGACCCAGTACTTC.

V usage is TRBV19 and J usage is TRBJ2-7, with TRBD1 identical over 11 bases. This CDR3 has 16 amino acids. The J segment lost 5 bases and the V segment lost 6 bases, leaving 12 bases of the junction unmatched. Germline loops: CDR1 LNHDA, CDR2 SQIVND (reference sequence). The CDR3: CASSRRGDRGLHEQYF. The DNA of the CDR3 is TGTGCCAGTAGCCGCCGAGGGGACAGGGGGTTGCACGAGCAGTACTTC. Based on the CDR3 plus reference TRBV19 and TRBJ2-7, the full variable domain is DGGITQSPKYLFRKEGQNVTLSCEQNLNHDAMYWYRQDPGQGLRLIYYSQIVNDFQKGDIAEGYSVSREKKESFPLTVTSAQKNPTAFYLCASSRRGDRGLHEQYFGPGTRLTVT.

V gene TRBV29-1 combines with J gene TRBJ2-5; the match to TRBD1 covers 10 bases. The V gene end was trimmed by 4 bases and the J gene end by 4 bases; junction bases not matched to a gene: 3. The CDR3 sequence is 13 residues long. Germline CDR1 SQVTM, CDR2 ANQGSEA. Here the CDR3 DNA reads TGCAGCGTTGCGGGACAGGGGTCAGAGACCCAGTACTTC. Its translation: CSVAGQGSETQYF.

The chain is built from TRBV23-1 and TRBJ1-1; the D gene is possibly TRBD1 (6 bases). TRBV23-1 qualifies as an ORF whose function is uncertain. The CDR3 extends over 16 amino acids. Trimming stripped 1 base from V and 3 bases from J, with 15 bases between. The CDR3 DNA follows: TGCGCCAGCAGTCAATTAGGGGGAAAGGCAGACACTGAAGCTTTCTTT. It translates to CASSQLGGKADTEAFF.

This clone has just a few counts. The chain carries TRBV5-6 and TRBJ2-1; the D is unclear. V was shortened by 3 bases and J by 3 bases, with 4 bases between the two germline ends. The germline V gene encodes CDR1 SGHDT and CDR2 YYEEEE. CDR3 length equals 12 residues. This chain's CDR3 is CASSSIYNEQFF. CDR3 DNA sequence: TGTGCCAGCAGCTCCATCTACAATGAGCAGTTCTTC.

V usage is TRBV7-2 and J usage is TRBJ1-2; D call uncertain. This CDR3 has 13 amino acids. Germline V CDR1 and CDR2: SGHTA, FQGNSA. V dropped 5 bases and J dropped 3 bases, with 10 bases sitting between them. CDR3 sequence (DNA): TGTGCCAGCAGCCCGTCCGCGGACTATGGCTACACCTTC. Translating gives CASSPSADYGYTF.

This clone was picked up a small number of times. This rearrangement joins TRBV20-1 to TRBJ2-1, with D hard to call. The CDR3 covers 14 residues. Trimming took 3 bases from V and 0 from J, leaving 9 bases between them. Germline values: CDR1 DFQATT, CDR2 SNEGSKA (reference sequence). CDR3 amino acids: CSASTWSSYNEQFF. In DNA form, the CDR3 reads TGCAGTGCTAGTACCTGGAGCTCCTACAATGAGCAGTTCTTC.

The chain has TRBV18 and TRBJ1-1, with a possible D match to TRBD1 (5 bases). The CDR3 loop spans 16 amino acids. Germline V gives CDR1 KGHSH, CDR2 LQKENI. The V end was cut by 0 bases, the J end by 0 bases, with 11 bases between. The CDR3 spells CASSPPIAGMNTEAFF. The CDR3 nucleotides read TGTGCCAGCTCACCACCGATAGCAGGGATGAACACTGAAGCTTTCTTT.

The V gene is TRBV19, the J gene TRBJ2-1; TRBD2 aligns across 13 bases. J lost 1 base, V lost 6 bases, and 0 bases had no gene match. CDR3 length: 15 residues. Germline V gives CDR1 LNHDA, CDR2 SQIVND (reference sequence). The CDR3 sequence is CASRTSGGSYNEQFF. The CDR3 region has the DNA TGTGCCAGTAGGACTAGCGGGGGGTCCTACAATGAGCAGTTCTTC.

The chain uses TRBV5-6 and TRBJ2-1, with 7 positions matching TRBD2. This CDR3 comprises 15 residues. Germline V lookup: CDR1 SGHDT, CDR2 YYEEEE. Unmatched junction bases numbered 11, after V lost 4 bases and J lost 7 bases. CDR3 amino acids: CASSPPAGEFNEQFF. For the CDR3, the DNA is TGTGCCAGCAGCCCCCCCGCGGGAGAGTTTAATGAGCAGTTCTTC.

J is TRBJ2-5 and V is TRBV12-3 or TRBV12-4; TRBD1 aligns across 7 bases. With 5 bases clipped from V and 4 bases from J, the junction kept 1 base outside the gene matches. The CDR3 consists of 12 residues. As DNA, the CDR3 is TGTGCCAGCAGTAGACAGGGAGAGACCCAGTACTTC. It translates to CASSRQGETQYF.

This chain connects TRBV5-6 to TRBJ1-2; D possibly corresponds to TRBD1 (5 bases). Germline loops: CDR1 SGHDT, CDR2 YYEEEE. The CDR3 is 13 amino acids. Trimming took 2 bases from V and 5 from J, leaving 10 bases between them. CDR3 bases: TGTGCCAGCAGCTTACAGGCACTATATGGCTACACCTTC. It translates to CASSLQALYGYTF.

This chain connects TRBV30 to TRBJ2-5; 14 positions agree with TRBD2. J was trimmed by 4 bases and V by 0 bases; bases with no gene match: 1. The CDR3 is made up of 15 amino acids. Germline-derived CDR1 and CDR2 are GTSNPN and SVGIG (reference sequence). The CDR3 DNA reads as TGTGCCTGGAGTGTGACTAGCGGGAGGGTAGAGACCCAGTACTTC. Its translation: CAWSVTSGRVETQYF.

Comment on this clone: One junction end does not reproduce the germline sequence, and a read error may be involved. The chain recombines TRBV28 with TRBJ2-3; 7 nucleotides match TRBD1. Germline loops: CDR1 MDHEN, CDR2 SYDVKM. The CDR3 loop spans 15 amino acids. The CDR3 loop reads CASTLRGLGSDTQYF. Here the CDR3 DNA reads TGTGCCAGCACTTTAAGGGGGCTAGGATCAGATACGCAGTATTTT. The variable domain in full, with the rest retrieved from reference TRBV28 and TRBJ2-3, is DVKVTQSSRYLVKRTGEKVFLECVQDMDHENMFWYRQDPGLGLRLIYFSYDVKMKEKGDIPEGYSVSREKKERFSLILESASTNQTSMYLCASTLRGLGSDTQYFGPGTRLTVL.

This chain joins TRBV5-1 and TRBJ1-2; D gene unclear. CDR1 SGHRS and CDR2 YFSETQ come from the germline V gene. The CDR3 covers 14 residues. Trimming took off 4 bases at V and 3 bases at J, with 13 bases between the two ends. The CDR3, as DNA: TGCGCCAGCAGCCCTCAAGTCGGGGACTATGGCTACACCTTC. It is translated as CASSPQVGDYGYTF.

The chain carries TRBV29-1 and TRBJ1-2; D is uncertain. In germline, CDR1 is SQVTM, CDR2 ANQGSEA. This CDR3 is 12 amino acids long. Trimming took off 2 bases at V and 2 bases at J, with 6 bases between the two ends. CDR3 nucleotides: TGCAGCGTTGAACATCGGAACTATGGCTACACCTTC. It yields the protein CSVEHRNYGYTF.

This clone has a count of ten or more. The genes are TRBV24-1 and TRBJ2-3; TRBD1 matches 10 bases. Trimming took 9 bases from V and 1 from J; bases not matched to a gene: 15. The germline gives CDR1 KGHDR, CDR2 SFDVKD. The CDR3 is made up of 18 amino acids. CDR3 coding DNA: TGTGCCACCTCAGACAGGGGGCGACGGGGGGCCCGCACAGATACGCAGTATTTT. It yields the protein CATSDRGRRGARTDTQYF.

The V call is TRBV9, the J call TRBJ2-1; 9 bases are a match to TRBD2. Germline CDR1 reads SGDLS; CDR2 reads YYNGEE. This CDR3 has 15 residues. V was clipped by 4 bases and J by 6 bases; unmatched bases: 8. The CDR3 loop reads CASSSSLAGRNEQFF. CDR3 nucleotides: TGTGCCAGCAGCTCCTCACTAGCGGGCCGCAATGAGCAGTTCTTC.

The V and J genes are TRBV3-1 (or the pseudogene TRBV3-2) and TRBJ2-2; TRBD2 agrees at 11 bases. With V trimmed by 3 bases and J by 6 bases, 6 bases remained unmatched. The CDR3 is 16 residues long. Germline loops: CDR1 LGHDT, CDR2 YNNKEL (reference sequence). The CDR3 region has the DNA TGTGCCAGCAGCCACCCCGGGACTAGCGGTCCCGGGGAGCTGTTTTTT. It specifies CASSHPGTSGPGELFF.